Shown below are 17 T cell receptor beta chains from a single sample sequenced in a study of blood T cell repertoires in COVID-19. The table came from immunoSEQ multiplex PCR; TCRdb's copy has only in-frame clones and leaves some out. The repertoire holds about 120,000 clones, 80% to 85% seen once, with approximately 3.9% in the top ten. Sequenced sample: PBMCs or T cells enriched from blood (not recorded which). The receptors were gathered from a woman younger than 45 who had recovered from COVID-19.

J is TRBJ2-5 and V is TRBV7-6; D may be TRBD1 (6 bases). Per germline, CDR1 SGHVS and CDR2 FNYEAQ. The CDR3 is 15 amino acids. The V gene lost 7 bases and the J gene lost 3 bases, with 18 bases spanning the gap. The CDR3: CASTRLGGMEETQYF. CDR3 nucleotide sequence: TGTGCCAGCACCCGTTTAGGGGGAATGGAAGAGACCCAGTACTTC.

The chain has TRBV19 and TRBJ1-5; D is ambiguous. The CDR3 is 18 amino acids. The V gene's germline CDR1 is LNHDA and CDR2 SQIVND (reference sequence). The V gene lost 4 bases and the J gene lost 0 bases, with 19 bases spanning the gap. The CDR3 loop is CASSTFHTQEYSNQPQHF. The CDR3 DNA follows: TGTGCCAGTAGTACCTTCCACACTCAGGAATATAGCAATCAGCCCCAGCATTTT.

This clone was counted a few times. The V and J genes are TRBV7-2 and TRBJ2-2; 11 bases are shared with TRBD2. This CDR3 has 16 amino acids. Germline CDR1 SGHTA, CDR2 FQGNSA. J gave up 5 bases and V 4 bases, and 6 bases lay outside the gene matches. CDR3 sequence reads: CASSSRRLAGTGELFF. CDR3 nucleotide sequence: TGTGCCAGCAGCTCTAGGCGACTAGCGGGGACCGGGGAGCTGTTTTTT. Full variable domain (outside the CDR3, taken from reference TRBV7-2 and TRBJ2-2): GAGVSQSPSNKVTEKGKDVELRCDPISGHTALYWYRQSLGQGLEFLIYFQGNSAPDKSGLPSDRFSAERTGGSVSTLTIQRTQQEDSAVYLCASSSRRLAGTGELFFGEGSRLTVL.

V is TRBV24-1 and J is TRBJ2-1, with D maybe TRBD1 (5 bases). Germline assignment: CDR1 KGHDR and CDR2 SFDVKD. The CDR3 is 18 amino acids. V lost 4 bases and J 0 bases, leaving 18 bases between the germline ends. The CDR3 DNA reads as TGTGCCACCAGTGACCAACAGGTGAACCCCTCCTCCTACAATGAGCAGTTCTTC. Its translation: CATSDQQVNPSSYNEQFF.

The rearrangement links TRBV5-1 to TRBJ1-3; 9 bases map to TRBD1. Unmatched junction bases numbered 1, after V lost 4 bases and J lost 2 bases. The CDR3 is made up of 14 amino acids. Looked up from germline, CDR1 is SGHRS and CDR2 is YFSETQ. CDR3 DNA sequence: TGCGCCAGCAGCGACAGGGGGGCTGGAAACACCATATATTTT. Protein product: CASSDRGAGNTIYF.

The chain has TRBV5-1 and TRBJ1-6, with 9 bases identical to TRBD1. This CDR3 is 17 amino acids long. Germline-derived CDR1 and CDR2 are SGHRS and YFSETQ. With 2 bases clipped from V and 3 bases from J, the junction kept 6 bases outside the gene matches. CDR3 in DNA: TGCGCCAGCAGCTTAACAGGGGGCGCCAGCTATAATTCACCCCTCCACTTT. This encodes CASSLTGGASYNSPLHF.

V is TRBV19 and J is TRBJ2-1, with 11 nucleotides matching TRBD2. The V gene end was trimmed by 3 bases and the J gene end by 6 bases; junction bases not matched to a gene: 7. The CDR3 is made up of 16 amino acids. Germline CDR1 LNHDA, CDR2 SQIVND (reference sequence). CDR3 sequence reads: CASSIRTSGPFNEQFF. The CDR3 region has the DNA TGTGCCAGTAGTATTCGGACTAGCGGGCCGTTCAATGAGCAGTTCTTC.

This clone was seen a handful of times. The genes are TRBV30 and TRBJ1-2, with D possibly matching TRBD1 (6 bases). Germline V gene sequence: CDR1 GTSNPN, CDR2 SVGIG (reference sequence). V lost 2 bases, J lost 4 bases, and 14 bases lay in between. The CDR3 extends over 14 amino acids. The CDR3 coding sequence is TGTGCCTGGAGTCGGGACCGAGGGGGCTATGGCTACACCTTC. This encodes CAWSRDRGGYGYTF.

This chain links TRBV7-9 with TRBJ2-2, with TRBD2 matching 7 bases. This CDR3 comprises 17 residues. Germline CDR1 SEHNR, CDR2 FQNEAQ (reference sequence). The V and J ends lost 1 base and 0 bases, in that order; junction bases with no gene match: 5. CDR3 DNA: TGTGCCAGCAGCTTAGAGGGACTAACCACGAACACCGGGGAGCTGTTTTTT. Amino acid sequence: CASSLEGLTTNTGELFF.

The table lists this clone with a few counts. V usage is TRBV28 and J usage is TRBJ1-5; D is perhaps TRBD1 (6 bases). CDR1 is MDHEN and CDR2 is SYDVKM in the germline V gene. The CDR3 is 14 amino acids. V lost 6 bases, J lost 3 bases, and 12 bases lay in between. The CDR3 sequence is CASSLTGINQPQHF. The CDR3 bases are TGTGCCAGCAGCTTAACAGGGATCAATCAGCCCCAGCATTTT.

The chain uses TRBV30 and TRBJ2-7; D gene unclear. Trimming took off 1 base at V and 2 bases at J, with 15 bases between the two ends. Germline-derived CDR1 and CDR2 are GTSNPN and SVGIG (reference sequence). The CDR3 is 15 amino acids. The CDR3 protein is CAWSGDQAFTYEQYF. In nucleotides, the CDR3 is TGTGCCTGGAGTGGCGACCAGGCATTTACCTACGAGCAGTACTTC.

The chain recombines TRBV6-5 with TRBJ2-7, with 8 bases identical to TRBD1. Germline V gene lookup returns CDR1 MNHEY and CDR2 SVGAGI. The CDR3 consists of 15 residues. V gave up 5 bases and J gave up 0 bases; unmatched junction bases: 6. CDR3 residues: CASSPGTGNSYEQYF. DNA of the CDR3: TGTGCCAGCAGTCCTGGGACAGGCAACTCCTACGAGCAGTACTTC.

This clone came up a few times. The chain employs TRBV11-2 and TRBJ2-7, with 11 bases lining up with TRBD2. Trimming cost V 5 bases and J 1 base; bases outside gene matches: 4. This CDR3 spans 15 amino acids. The germline gives CDR1 SGHAT, CDR2 FQNNGV. CDR3 sequence: CASSLTSGSSYEQYF. The CDR3 DNA reads as TGTGCCAGCAGCCTAACTAGCGGGAGTTCCTACGAGCAGTACTTC.

This clone was seen a single time. The chain joins TRBV7-6 to TRBJ1-2, with D possibly TRBD1 on 5 matching bases. CDR3 size: 15 residues. Germline V CDR1 and CDR2: SGHVS, FNYEAQ. The ends were cut back, 1 base at V and 3 bases at J, with 12 bases in the middle. The chain's CDR3 is CASSLGYWGDYGYTF. For the CDR3, the DNA is TGTGCCAGCAGCTTAGGCTATTGGGGGGACTATGGCTACACCTTC. Based on the CDR3 plus reference TRBV7-6 and TRBJ1-2, the full variable domain is GAGVSQSPRYKVTKRGQDVALRCDPISGHVSLYWYRQALGQGPEFLTYFNYEAQQDKSGLPNDRFSAERPEGSISTLTIQRTEQRDSAMYRCASSLGYWGDYGYTFGSGTRLTVV.

The chain carries TRBV18 and TRBJ2-7, with 10 bases that match TRBD2. The V and J ends lost 5 bases and 2 bases, in that order; junction bases with no gene match: 3. Germline CDR1 is KGHSH and CDR2 is LQKENI. CDR3 length: 14 amino acids. Written as DNA, the CDR3 is TGTGCCAGCTCAGCTAGCGGGGGTACCTACGAGCAGTACTTC. Translation: CASSASGGTYEQYF.

J is TRBJ1-5 and V is TRBV23-1, with D perhaps TRBD1 (5 bases). TRBV23-1 is given ORF status, its function remaining uncertain. The CDR3 is made up of 13 amino acids. Between the trimmed V and J ends, which lost 9 bases and 2 bases, there was a span of 11 bases. CDR3 sequence reads: CARLRVRNQPQHF. Written as DNA, the CDR3 is TGCGCCAGGCTCAGGGTTCGCAATCAGCCCCAGCATTTT.

This sequence joins TRBV11-2 and TRBJ1-1; no firm D call. CDR1 SGHAT and CDR2 FQNNGV come from the germline V gene. The CDR3 is made up of 15 amino acids. With 0 bases removed from V and 0 bases from J, the gap between germline ends came to 8 bases. CDR3 nucleotides: TGTGCCAGCAGCTTAGAATACAGCTTGAACACTGAAGCTTTCTTT. It is translated as CASSLEYSLNTEAFF.